Listed here is a single T cell receptor beta chain. This clonotype occurred a few times. Its specific antigen is unknown. No much larger clonotype is one base removed from it; base qualities were not supplied. This record belongs to a study of T-cell memory formation after mild COVID-19 listed by TCRdb under 2021. At the level of the whole study: Most TCR sequence clusters were specific to one of the two donors. Longitudinal TCRalpha and TCRbeta repertoire sequencing tracked T-cell clones expanding and contracting after mild COVID-19 in two donors. The cohort was made up of two young adult volunteers, one female and one male, who were previously healthy.

Ficoll-Paque density gradient centrifugation was the method used to isolate PBMCs. General findings and caveats noted by the study authors: SARS-CoV-2 specificity of the second-wave clones peaking on day 37 was not confirmed. Balanced CD4/CD8 phenotypes were observed for clones contracting from day 15 to 85, whereas a bias towards CD4+ was observed for a second wave of clones expanding from day 15 to 37. The study included only a couple of mild cases, and larger cohorts that include severe cases with pre-infection samples were judged to be necessary. Contracting CD4+ clones were found mainly in CM and EM memory subsets, while CD8+ clones were enriched in EMRA. Some responding clones were detected in pre-infection memory, suggesting pre-existing cross-reactive memory T cells joined the SARS-CoV-2 response.

Inclusive of the bounding cysteine and phenylalanine, the CDR3 is 12 residues long. Kept here is only the CDR3 DNA, which spans 36 bases and is read in frame from base 1. CDR1 is given as DFQATT and CDR2 as SNEGSKA, both from the germline V gene (reference sequence). Germline trimming amounts to 6 bases on V and 6 bases on J, with 5 as the count of junction bases outside the gene matches. Sequencer: Illumina NovaSeq 6000. Using 5'RACE with constant-segment primers, TCRalpha and TCRbeta cDNA libraries were constructed, with sample barcodes and unique molecular identifiers added in the process. Trizol reagent was used to extract RNA from every sample. Library amplification was performed in two PCR steps, and a second sample barcode and Illumina TruSeq adapters were introduced in the second step. The libraries were sequenced on an Illumina NovaSeq using 2 x 150 bp paired-end reads. As for how the authors treated the data: The reads were demultiplexed and collapsed into UMI-guided consensus sequences using migec v1.2.7. Using mixcr v2.1.11, the UMI consensuses were aligned to TRA and TRB V and J templates and assembled into clonotypes. A clonotype was counted as expanded or contracted only when both edgeR and NoisET called the clonotype significant, with the noise models trained on biological replicates. For edgeR calls, the cutoffs were a false discovery rate-adjusted p below 0.01 and a log2 fold-change threshold of 1. PCA with hierarchical clustering of max-normalized trajectories of the 1000 most abundant clonotypes was used as exploratory dynamics analysis. Separately sequenced CD4+ and CD8+ repertoires were used to assign a CD4 or CD8 phenotype to each responding clone. TCRdb handled the public reads itself, with Q25 trimming in fastp and clone calling in MiXCR, and kept productive beta chains. Entries are consolidated by CDR3 protein sequence, retaining the most common genes and DNA. Here the V and J calls rest on TCRdb's processing, not on the authors' analysis. The sample yields about 350,000 distinct CDR3 sequences; approximately 13% were counted once. The ten biggest clones cover roughly 20% of the sample.

The sequence joins TRBV20-1 to TRBJ1-1; 9 central nucleotides agree with TRBD1. Input material: PBMCs or a T cell subset sorted from them (not recorded which). This receptor was obtained from a man younger than 30 who had mild COVID-19 (a few samples of this study predate the infection). The sample titles of this study are shuffled in the database, so cell type and time point are left out; the donor was told from shared clones. The DNA sequence follows: TGCAGTGCAACAGGGGGCCGGGCTGAAGCTTTCTTT. This gives the protein CSATGGRAEAFF.